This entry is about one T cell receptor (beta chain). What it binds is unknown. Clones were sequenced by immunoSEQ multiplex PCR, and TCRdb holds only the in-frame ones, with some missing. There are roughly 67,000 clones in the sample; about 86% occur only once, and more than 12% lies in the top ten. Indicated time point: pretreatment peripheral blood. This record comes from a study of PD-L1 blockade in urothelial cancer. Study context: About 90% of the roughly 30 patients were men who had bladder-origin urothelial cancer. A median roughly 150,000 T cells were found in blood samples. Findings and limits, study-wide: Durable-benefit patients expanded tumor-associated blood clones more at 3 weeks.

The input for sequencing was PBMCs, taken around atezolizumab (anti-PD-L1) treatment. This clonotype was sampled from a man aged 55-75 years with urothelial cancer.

The CDR3 spells CASSFGGFQETQYF. In DNA form, the CDR3 reads TGTGCCAGCAGCTTTGGGGGGTTCCAAGAGACCCAGTACTTC. The V and J genes are TRBV5-4 and TRBJ2-5; D may be TRBD2 (6 bases). Germline values: CDR1 SGHNT, CDR2 YYREEE (reference sequence). The V gene lost 2 bases and the J gene lost 1 base, with 9 bases spanning the gap. This CDR3 region has 14 residues.